Following are 12 T cell receptor beta chains from one sample sequenced in a study of neurological immune-mediated disorders. Each CDR3 protein gets one entry after TCRdb re-called the 5' RACE reads with MiXCR. The data show about 76,000 distinct CDR3 sequences, with 17% seen just once and 15% held by the top ten. The sample taken for sequencing was PBMCs. These receptor sequences come from a woman aged 35 to 49 in good health.

This clonotype was observed at least ten times. This rearrangement joins TRBV7-2 to TRBJ1-4, with TRBD1 matching over 9 bases. This CDR3 is 16 amino acids long. With V trimmed by 1 base and J by 8 bases, 8 bases remained unmatched. Germline CDR1 SGHTA, CDR2 FQGNSA. For the CDR3, the DNA is TGTGCCAGCAGCTTAGGGTACAGGGGGCTTGGGGAAAAACTGTTTTTT. This translates into CASSLGYRGLGEKLFF.

This clonotype was seen at least ten times. The genes are TRBV5-6 and TRBJ2-2; either TRBD1 or TRBD2 may fit D (5 bases each). Per the germline V gene, CDR1 is SGHDT and CDR2 is YYEEEE. This CDR3 is 17 amino acids long. V was shortened by 4 bases and J by 1 base, with 17 bases between the two germline ends. CDR3 loop: CASSLLRGPKNTGELFF. In nucleotides, the CDR3 is TGTGCCAGCAGCCTGCTTCGGGGACCGAAGAACACCGGGGAGCTGTTTTTT.

This clonotype has a count of ten or more. The chain couples TRBV4-2 to TRBJ2-5; TRBD2 is a possible D gene (5 bases). From germline, CDR1 is LGHNA and CDR2 YNFKEQ. The V gene lost 2 bases and the J gene lost 2 bases, with 12 bases spanning the gap. This CDR3 comprises 15 residues. CDR3 in DNA: TGTGCCAGCAGCCAACCTCGGAGGCCACAAGAGACCCAGTACTTC. It is translated as CASSQPRRPQETQYF.

This clonotype showed up many times. This chain joins TRBV20-1 and TRBJ1-1; D is ambiguous. The CDR3 has 14 amino acids. Germline V gene data show CDR1 as DFQATT and CDR2 as SNEGSKA (reference sequence). V was trimmed by 5 bases and J by 3 bases, leaving 16 bases between them. The DNA for the CDR3 is TGCAGTGCTTCCCCCTTTGAGGGTTACACTGAAGCTTTCTTT. Residues: CSASPFEGYTEAFF.

This clonotype was seen ten or more times. The rearrangement joins TRBV9 to TRBJ2-5; maybe TRBD1 (6 bases). Trimming removed 0 bases at V and 7 bases at J, with 13 bases between. Per the germline V gene, CDR1 is SGDLS and CDR2 is YYNGEE. This CDR3 is 14 amino acids long. CDR3 nucleotide sequence: TGTGCCAGCAGCGTAGGGGACAAGTTGGGGACCCAGTACTTC. Encoded protein: CASSVGDKLGTQYF.

This clonotype was counted at least ten times. V and J are TRBV10-3 and TRBJ2-3; 12 bases fit TRBD2. There are 20 residues in the CDR3. V was clipped by 4 bases and J by 4 bases; unmatched bases: 18. The germline gives CDR1 ENHRY, CDR2 SYGVKD. The DNA for the CDR3 is TGTGCCATCAGTGGCCCCCCTCAGGTCCGACTAGCGGGGGACGCAGATACGCAGTATTTT. It translates to CAISGPPQVRLAGDADTQYF.

In its sample, this clonotype was seen many times. The chain is built from TRBV15 and TRBJ2-3, with 7 bases fitting TRBD1. Per the germline V gene, CDR1 is LNHNV and CDR2 is YYDKDF (reference sequence). The CDR3 consists of 16 residues. Unmatched junction bases numbered 7, after V lost 1 base and J lost 3 bases. The CDR3 here is CATSRVGGRGTDTQYF. In DNA form, the CDR3 reads TGTGCCACCAGCAGAGTAGGGGGCCGTGGGACAGATACGCAGTATTTT.

This rearrangement joins TRBV5-1 to TRBJ2-3; 7 nucleotides line up with TRBD1. The CDR3 length is 15 residues. Germline V gives CDR1 SGHRS, CDR2 YFSETQ. Trimming at V came to 1 base and at J to 2 bases, leaving 4 bases not matched to a gene. The CDR3 nucleotides read TGCGCCAGCAGCTTGAGGGGACAGAACACAGATACGCAGTATTTT. Translated: CASSLRGQNTDTQYF.

This rearrangement joins TRBV18 to TRBJ2-3, with 7 nucleotides matching TRBD1. V shed 2 bases and J 0 bases; nucleotides not matched to a gene: 5. Looked up from germline, CDR1 is KGHSH and CDR2 is LQKENI. This CDR3 region has 16 residues. CDR3 sequence: CASSPRDRTSTDTQYF. The CDR3 nucleotides are TGTGCCAGCTCACCAAGGGACAGAACTAGCACAGATACGCAGTATTTT.

This clonotype was counted ten times or more. V and J are TRBV7-8 and TRBJ1-2; no reliable D call. The CDR3 loop spans 14 amino acids. V lost 2 bases and J 4 bases, leaving 11 bases between the germline ends. The germline gives CDR1 SGHVS, CDR2 FQNEAQ. The CDR3 DNA follows: TGTGCCAGCAGCTTATCCCAGAGCGCCTATGGCTACACCTTC. It encodes CASSLSQSAYGYTF.

Ten or more counts support this clonotype. The chain recombines TRBV5-6 with TRBJ1-1; D is ambiguous. CDR3 size: 11 residues. The germline V gene has CDR1 SGHDT and CDR2 YYEEEE. The ends were cut back, 3 bases at V and 6 bases at J, with 6 bases in the middle. The CDR3: CASSSYSEAFF. DNA for the CDR3: TGTGCCAGCAGCTCATACTCTGAAGCTTTCTTT.

In its sample, this clonotype was seen many times. The chain is built from TRBV9 and TRBJ1-3, with D unresolved. V lost 4 bases to trimming and J lost 0 bases, with 14 bases between them. The CDR3 sequence is 16 residues long. Per the germline V gene, CDR1 is SGDLS and CDR2 is YYNGEE. The CDR3 protein is CASSSGPLVSGNTIYF. CDR3 sequence (DNA): TGTGCCAGCAGCTCTGGGCCGTTGGTCTCTGGAAACACCATATATTTT.